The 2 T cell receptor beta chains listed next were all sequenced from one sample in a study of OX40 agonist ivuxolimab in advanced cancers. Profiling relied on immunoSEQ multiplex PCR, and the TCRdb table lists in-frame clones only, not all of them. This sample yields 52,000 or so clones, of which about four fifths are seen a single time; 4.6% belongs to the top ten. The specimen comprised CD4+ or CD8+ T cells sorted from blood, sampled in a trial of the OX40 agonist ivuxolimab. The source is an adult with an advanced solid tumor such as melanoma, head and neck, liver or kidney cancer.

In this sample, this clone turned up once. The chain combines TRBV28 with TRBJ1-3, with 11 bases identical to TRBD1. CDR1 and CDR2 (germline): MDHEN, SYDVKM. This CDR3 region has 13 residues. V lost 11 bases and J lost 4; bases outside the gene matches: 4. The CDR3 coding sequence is TGTGCCGGACAGGGGGCGCAAGGAAACACCATATATTTT. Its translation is CAGQGAQGNTIYF.

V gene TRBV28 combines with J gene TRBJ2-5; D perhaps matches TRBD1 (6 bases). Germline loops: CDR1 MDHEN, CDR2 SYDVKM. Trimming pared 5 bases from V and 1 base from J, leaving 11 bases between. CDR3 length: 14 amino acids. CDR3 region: CASSPQDSQETQYF. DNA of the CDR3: TGTGCCAGCAGTCCCCAGGACAGCCAAGAGACCCAGTACTTC.